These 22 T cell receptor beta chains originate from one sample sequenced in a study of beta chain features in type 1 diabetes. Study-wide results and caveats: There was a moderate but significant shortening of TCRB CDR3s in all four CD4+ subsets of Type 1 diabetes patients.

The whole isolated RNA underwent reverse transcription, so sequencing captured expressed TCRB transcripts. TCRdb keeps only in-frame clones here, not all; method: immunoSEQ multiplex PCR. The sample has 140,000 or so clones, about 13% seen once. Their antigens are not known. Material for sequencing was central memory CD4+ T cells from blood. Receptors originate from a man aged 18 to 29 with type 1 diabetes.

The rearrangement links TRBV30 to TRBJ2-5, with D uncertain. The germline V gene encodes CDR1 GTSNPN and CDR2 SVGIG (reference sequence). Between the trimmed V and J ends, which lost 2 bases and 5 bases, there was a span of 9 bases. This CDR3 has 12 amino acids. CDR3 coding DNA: TGTGCCTGGAGTCCAGGTTTCGAGACCCAGTACTTC. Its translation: CAWSPGFETQYF.

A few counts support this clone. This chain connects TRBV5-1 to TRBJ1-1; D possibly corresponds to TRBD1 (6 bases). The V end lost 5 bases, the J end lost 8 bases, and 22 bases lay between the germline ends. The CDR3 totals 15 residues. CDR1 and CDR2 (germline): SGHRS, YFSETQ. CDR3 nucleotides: TGCGCCAGCAGACATTATTCAGGGGCCGGAGGGGAAGCTTTCTTT. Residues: CASRHYSGAGGEAFF.

CDR3 sequence (DNA): TGCAGCGTTGAAGAGCGGGGGGGCGGTGCAGATACGCAGTATTTT. Its protein is CSVEERGGGADTQYF. The chain carries TRBV29-1 and TRBJ2-3; 9 bases match TRBD2. This CDR3 has 15 amino acids. With 0 bases clipped from V and 4 bases from J, the junction kept 5 bases outside the gene matches. CDR1 SQVTM and CDR2 ANQGSEA come from the germline V gene.

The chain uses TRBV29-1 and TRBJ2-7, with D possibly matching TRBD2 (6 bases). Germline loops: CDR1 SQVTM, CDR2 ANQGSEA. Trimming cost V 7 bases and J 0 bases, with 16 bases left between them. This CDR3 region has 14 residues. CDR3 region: CSGDRGRGSYEQYF. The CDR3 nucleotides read TGCAGCGGTGATCGGGGGAGAGGCTCCTACGAGCAGTACTTC.

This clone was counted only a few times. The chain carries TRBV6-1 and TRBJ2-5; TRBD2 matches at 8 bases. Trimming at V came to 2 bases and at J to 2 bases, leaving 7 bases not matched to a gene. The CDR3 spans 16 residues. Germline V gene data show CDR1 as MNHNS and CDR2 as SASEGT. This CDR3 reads CASSEWVKRGQETQYF. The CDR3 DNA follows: TGTGCCAGCAGTGAATGGGTTAAGCGGGGGCAAGAGACCCAGTACTTC.

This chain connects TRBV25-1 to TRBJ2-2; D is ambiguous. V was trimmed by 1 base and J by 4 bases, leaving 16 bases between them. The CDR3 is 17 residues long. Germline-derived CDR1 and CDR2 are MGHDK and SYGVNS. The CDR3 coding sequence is TGTGCCAGCAGTGAATTTGGTCAAGGCCCGGGCACCGGGGAGCTGTTTTTT. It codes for CASSEFGQGPGTGELFF.

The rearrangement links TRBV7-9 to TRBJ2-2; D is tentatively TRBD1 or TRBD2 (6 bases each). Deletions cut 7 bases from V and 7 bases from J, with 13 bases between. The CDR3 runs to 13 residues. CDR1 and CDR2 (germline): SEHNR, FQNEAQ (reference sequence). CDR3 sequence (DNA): TGTGCCAGCACCCCGGGGGCAAACGGGGAGCTGTTTTTT. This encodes CASTPGANGELFF.

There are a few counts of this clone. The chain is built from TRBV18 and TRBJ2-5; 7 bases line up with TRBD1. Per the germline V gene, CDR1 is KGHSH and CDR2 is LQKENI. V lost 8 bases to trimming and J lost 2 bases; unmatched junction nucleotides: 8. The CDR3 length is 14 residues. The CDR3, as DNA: TGTGCCAGCCTGGTGGGACAGACTCAAGAGACCCAGTACTTC. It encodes CASLVGQTQETQYF. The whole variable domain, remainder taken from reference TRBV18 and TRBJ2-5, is NAGVMQNPRHLVRRRGQEARLRCSPMKGHSHVYWYRQLPEEGLKFMVYLQKENIIDESGMPKERFSAEFPKEGPSILRIQQVVRGDSAAYFCASLVGQTQETQYFGPGTRLLVL.

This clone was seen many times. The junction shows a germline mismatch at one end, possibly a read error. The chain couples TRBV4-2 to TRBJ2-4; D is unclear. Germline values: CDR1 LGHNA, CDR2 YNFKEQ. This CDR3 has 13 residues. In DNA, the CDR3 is TGTGCCAGCAGCCAAGACGCCAAAGGGTATCCTTGCTTC. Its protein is CASSQDAKGYPCF.

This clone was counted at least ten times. CDR3 DNA sequence: TGTGCCAGCTCAAGGGAAGGAGATACGCAGTATTTT. Its translation is CASSREGDTQYF. V usage is TRBV18 and J usage is TRBJ2-3; D uncertain. The CDR3 is 12 residues long. V lost 5 bases to trimming and J lost 5 bases, with 8 bases between them. Germline assignment: CDR1 KGHSH and CDR2 LQKENI.

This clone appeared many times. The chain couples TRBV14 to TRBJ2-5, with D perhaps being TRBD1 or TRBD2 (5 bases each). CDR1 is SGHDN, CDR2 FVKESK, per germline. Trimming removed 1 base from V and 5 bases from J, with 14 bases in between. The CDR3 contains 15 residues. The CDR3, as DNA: TGTGCCAGCAGCCAAGGGGGCCCACCGGGGGAGACCCAGTACTTC. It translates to CASSQGGPPGETQYF.

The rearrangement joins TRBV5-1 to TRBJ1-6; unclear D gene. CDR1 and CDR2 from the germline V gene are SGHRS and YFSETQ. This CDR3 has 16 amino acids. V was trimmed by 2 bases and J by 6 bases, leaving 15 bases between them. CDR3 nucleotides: TGCGCCAGCAGCTTCGATGGCCGGGGAAGTAATTCACCCCTCCACTTT. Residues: CASSFDGRGSNSPLHF.

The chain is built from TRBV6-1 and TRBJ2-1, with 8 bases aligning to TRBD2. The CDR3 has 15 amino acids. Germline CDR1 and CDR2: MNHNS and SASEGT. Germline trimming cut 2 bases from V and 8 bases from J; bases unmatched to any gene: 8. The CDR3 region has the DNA TGTGCCAGCAGTGAATCAGGGACTAGGCTGCATGAGCAGTTCTTC. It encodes CASSESGTRLHEQFF.

The CDR3: CASREVSYEQYF. The CDR3 DNA is TGCGCCAGCCGAGAGGTCTCCTACGAGCAGTACTTC. The chain links TRBV5-1 to TRBJ2-7; no firm D call. V lost 7 bases to trimming and J lost 0 bases, with 8 bases between them. The CDR3 runs to 12 residues. Germline loops: CDR1 SGHRS, CDR2 YFSETQ.

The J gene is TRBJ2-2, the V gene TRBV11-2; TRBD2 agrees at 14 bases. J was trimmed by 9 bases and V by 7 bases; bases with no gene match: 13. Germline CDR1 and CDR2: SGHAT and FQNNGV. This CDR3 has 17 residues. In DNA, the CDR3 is TGTGCCAGCACCCTTCGACTAGCGGGGGGGCGATCCTGGGAGCTGTTTTTT. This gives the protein CASTLRLAGGRSWELFF.

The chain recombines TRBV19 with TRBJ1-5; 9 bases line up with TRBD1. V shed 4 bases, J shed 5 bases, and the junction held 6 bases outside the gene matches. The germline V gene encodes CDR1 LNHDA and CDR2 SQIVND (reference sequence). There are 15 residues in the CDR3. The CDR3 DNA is TGTGCCAGTAGTACTCACGGGACAGGGCATCAGCCCCAGCATTTT. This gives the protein CASSTHGTGHQPQHF. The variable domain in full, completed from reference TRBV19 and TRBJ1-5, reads DGGITQSPKYLFRKEGQNVTLSCEQNLNHDAMYWYRQDPGQGLRLIYYSQIVNDFQKGDIAEGYSVSREKKESFPLTVTSAQKNPTAFYLCASSTHGTGHQPQHFGDGTRLSIL.

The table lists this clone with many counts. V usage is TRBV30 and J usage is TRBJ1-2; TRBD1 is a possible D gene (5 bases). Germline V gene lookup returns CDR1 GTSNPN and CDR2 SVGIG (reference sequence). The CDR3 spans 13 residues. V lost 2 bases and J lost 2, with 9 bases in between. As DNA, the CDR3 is TGTGCCTGGAGTCAGGACAACAACTATGGCTACACCTTC. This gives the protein CAWSQDNNYGYTF.

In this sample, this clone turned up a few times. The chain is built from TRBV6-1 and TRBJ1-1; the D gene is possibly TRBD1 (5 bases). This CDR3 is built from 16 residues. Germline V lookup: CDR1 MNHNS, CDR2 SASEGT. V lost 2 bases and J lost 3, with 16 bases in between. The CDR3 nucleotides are TGTGCCAGCAGTGAAAATGGGGCTTATGGAGACACTGAAGCTTTCTTT. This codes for CASSENGAYGDTEAFF.

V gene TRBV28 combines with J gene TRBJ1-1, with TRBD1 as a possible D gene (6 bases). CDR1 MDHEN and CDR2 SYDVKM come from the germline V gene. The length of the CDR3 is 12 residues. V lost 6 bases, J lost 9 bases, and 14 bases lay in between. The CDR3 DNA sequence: TGTGCCAGCAGCACAGGGTACCCTAAAGCTTTCTTT. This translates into CASSTGYPKAFF.

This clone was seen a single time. CDR3 sequence reads: CATSPPKGAGQETQYF. For the CDR3, the DNA is TGTGCCACCAGCCCCCCGAAGGGGGCAGGCCAAGAGACCCAGTACTTC. The chain has TRBV15 and TRBJ2-5, with 7 bases identical to TRBD1. Germline lookup yields CDR1 LNHNV and CDR2 YYDKDF (reference sequence). Trimming took 5 bases from V and 1 from J; bases not matched to a gene: 10. The CDR3 contains 16 residues.

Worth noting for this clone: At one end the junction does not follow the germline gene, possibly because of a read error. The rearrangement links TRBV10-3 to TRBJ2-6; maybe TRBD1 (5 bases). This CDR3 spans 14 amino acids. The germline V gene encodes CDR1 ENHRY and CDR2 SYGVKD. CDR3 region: CASSRTTGANVLTF. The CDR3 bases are TGTGCCAGCAGTCGGACAACTGGGGCCAACGTCCTGACTTTC.

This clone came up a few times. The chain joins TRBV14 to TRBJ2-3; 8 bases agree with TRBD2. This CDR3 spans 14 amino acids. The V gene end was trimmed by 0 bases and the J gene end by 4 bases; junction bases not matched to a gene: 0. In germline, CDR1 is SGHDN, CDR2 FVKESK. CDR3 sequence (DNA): TGTGCCAGCAGCCAAGAAGCGGGAGCAGATACGCAGTATTTT. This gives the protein CASSQEAGADTQYF.